Each of the 20 T cell receptor beta chains below was sequenced from the same sample in a study of cytomegalovirus exposure and HLA in healthy donors. The PCR had 60 Vbeta and 13 Jbeta primers. The repertoire was sequenced with immunoSEQ multiplex PCR; TCRdb's copy has only in-frame clones and lacks some. Of about 160,000 clones in the sample, around 79% were seen once. Sample: PBMCs. These receptors originate from a man aged 45-65 years in good health and CMV-seropositive.

This clone was counted only a few times. The rearrangement links TRBV29-1 to TRBJ1-1; 10 positions match TRBD1. J was trimmed by 1 base and V by 7 bases; bases with no gene match: 9. CDR1 and CDR2 (germline): SQVTM, ANQGSEA. The CDR3 runs 15 residues. The CDR3 coding sequence is TGCAGCGCCCGGGACAGGGGTTTGAGGAACACTGAAGCTTTCTTT. Translated, it gives CSARDRGLRNTEAFF.

This chain links TRBV9 with TRBJ1-3; D may be TRBD1 (6 bases). This CDR3 comprises 16 residues. From germline, CDR1 is SGDLS and CDR2 YYNGEE. Trimming removed 0 bases at V and 3 bases at J, with 13 bases between. The CDR3 coding sequence is TGTGCCAGCAGCGTAGCCGCCAGGGGAGATGGAAACACCATATATTTT. This translates into CASSVAARGDGNTIYF.

The chain links TRBV5-5 to TRBJ2-7; TRBD2 aligns across 7 bases. J gave up 9 bases and V 2 bases, and 17 bases lay outside the gene matches. The CDR3 spans 16 residues. CDR1 is SGHKS and CDR2 is YYEKEE in the germline V gene (reference sequence). The CDR3 region is CASSFTRSSGVMWQYF. The CDR3, as DNA: TGTGCCAGCAGCTTTACTCGGTCTAGCGGTGTCATGTGGCAGTACTTC.

The chain joins TRBV9 to TRBJ2-1, with 7 bases identical to TRBD1. The junction had 5 bases not matched to a gene; V was cut back by 3 bases and J by 2 bases. CDR1 is SGDLS, CDR2 YYNGEE, per germline. The CDR3 length is 15 residues. The CDR3: CASSAQGQTYNEQFF. The CDR3 DNA sequence: TGTGCCAGCAGCGCCCAGGGACAGACCTACAATGAGCAGTTCTTC.

The chain uses TRBV11-2 and TRBJ2-2, with D unresolved. The V gene's germline CDR1 is SGHAT and CDR2 FQNNGV. V lost 1 base, J lost 4 bases, and 4 bases lay in between. The CDR3 contains 13 residues. Here the CDR3 reads CASSLVRTGELFF. The CDR3, as DNA: TGTGCCAGCAGCTTAGTCCGCACCGGGGAGCTGTTTTTT.

V and J are TRBV6-1 and TRBJ2-7, with 7 nucleotides matching TRBD1. The CDR3 is 15 residues long. The germline V gene has CDR1 MNHNS and CDR2 SASEGT. V trimming: 5 bases; J trimming: 1 base; junction bases outside the gene matches: 8. CDR3 sequence: CASSPSGTASYEQYF. CDR3 sequence (DNA): TGTGCCAGCAGTCCCTCGGGGACAGCGTCCTACGAGCAGTACTTC.

The chain joins TRBV5-1 to TRBJ2-7; D is perhaps TRBD1 (5 bases). Per germline, CDR1 SGHRS and CDR2 YFSETQ. This CDR3 comprises 13 residues. With 4 bases removed from V and 3 bases from J, the gap between germline ends came to 11 bases. The CDR3 loop reads CASSIQGNYEQYF. The CDR3 region has the DNA TGCGCCAGCAGCATTCAGGGAAACTACGAGCAGTACTTC. The full variable domain, rest sourced from reference TRBV5-1 and TRBJ2-7, is KAGVTQTPRYLIKTRGQQVTLSCSPISGHRSVSWYQQTPGQGLQFLFEYFSETQRNKGNFPGRFSGRQFSNSRSEMNVSTLELGDSALYLCASSIQGNYEQYFGPGTRLTVT.

The J gene is TRBJ2-3, the V gene TRBV12-5; possibly TRBD2 for D (6 bases). The CDR3 is 13 amino acids. Germline loops: CDR1 LGHNT, CDR2 FRNRAP. The V and J ends lost 1 base and 6 bases respectively, with 8 bases between them. CDR3 region: CASGLGLADTQYF. For the CDR3, the DNA is TGTGCTAGTGGTTTGGGGCTAGCGGATACGCAGTATTTT.

The chain uses TRBV5-1 and TRBJ2-3, with 10 bases lining up with TRBD2. V was pared by 6 bases and J by 0 bases, with 10 bases of the junction left unmatched. Germline lookup yields CDR1 SGHRS and CDR2 YFSETQ. This CDR3 has 17 residues. In DNA form, the CDR3 reads TGCGCCAGCAAGAGGCTAGCGGGAGCGATGAGCACAGATACGCAGTATTTT. It codes for CASKRLAGAMSTDTQYF.

Turning to this clone: One junction end disagrees with the germline gene, perhaps due to a read error. This chain joins TRBV7-9 and TRBJ2-2, with 10 bases aligning to TRBD1. The CDR3 is 14 amino acids. Germline CDR1 SEHNR, CDR2 FQNEAQ (reference sequence). The CDR3 nucleotides read TGTTCCAGCAGCGACAGGGGGCTGAACGGGGAGCTGTTTTTT. Encoded protein: CSSSDRGLNGELFF.

This chain joins TRBV7-9 and TRBJ1-3; D gene unclear. CDR3 size: 15 residues. CDR1 is SEHNR and CDR2 is FQNEAQ in the germline V gene (reference sequence). Trimming stripped 3 bases from V and 4 bases from J, with 13 bases between. CDR3 in amino acids: CASSFPPRIGNTIYF. The CDR3, as DNA: TGTGCCAGCAGCTTCCCACCGAGAATAGGAAACACCATATATTTT.

This clone was seen ten or more times. The V and J genes are TRBV5-1 and TRBJ2-1; 8 bases fit TRBD1. The germline CDR1 and CDR2 sequences are SGHRS and YFSETQ. The CDR3 runs to 18 residues. Trimming at V came to 3 bases and at J to 2 bases, leaving 13 bases not matched to a gene. The CDR3 is CASSWELRDRPTYNEQFF. CDR3 coding DNA: TGCGCCAGCAGCTGGGAACTCCGGGACAGGCCGACCTACAATGAGCAGTTCTTC.

The V call is TRBV19, the J call TRBJ2-5; 7 bases line up with TRBD1. The trim removed 3 bases at V and 1 base at J, leaving 11 bases unmatched. CDR1 and CDR2 (germline): LNHDA, SQIVND (reference sequence). The CDR3 covers 17 residues. The CDR3 loop is CASSMLGQGEFQETQYF. The CDR3 DNA is TGTGCCAGTAGTATGTTAGGGCAGGGGGAATTCCAAGAGACCCAGTACTTC. The whole variable domain, remainder taken from reference TRBV19 and TRBJ2-5, is DGGITQSPKYLFRKEGQNVTLSCEQNLNHDAMYWYRQDPGQGLRLIYYSQIVNDFQKGDIAEGYSVSREKKESFPLTVTSAQKNPTAFYLCASSMLGQGEFQETQYFGPGTRLLVL.

The chain links TRBV11-3 to TRBJ2-1; D possibly corresponds to TRBD2 (6 bases). Trimming cost V 2 bases and J 7 bases, with 9 bases left between them. The CDR3 contains 13 residues. Germline values: CDR1 SGHNT, CDR2 YENEEA. The CDR3 bases are TGTGCCAGCAGCTTATATCGGGGGAATGAGCAGTTCTTC. This codes for CASSLYRGNEQFF. The full variable domain, rest sourced from reference TRBV11-3 and TRBJ2-1, is EAGVVQSPRYKIIEKKQPVAFWCNPISGHNTLYWYLQNLGQGPELLIRYENEEAVDDSQLPKDRFSAERLKGVDSTLKIQPAELGDSAVYLCASSLYRGNEQFFGPGTRLTVL.

The chain couples TRBV5-6 to TRBJ2-3, with 12 nucleotides matching TRBD2. CDR3 length equals 16 residues. V gave up 2 bases and J gave up 0 bases; unmatched junction bases: 1. The germline V gene has CDR1 SGHDT and CDR2 YYEEEE. The CDR3 nucleotides are TGTGCCAGCAGCTTAGGACTAGCGGGAAGCACAGATACGCAGTATTTT. Translation: CASSLGLAGSTDTQYF.

This clone occurred a few times. This chain uses TRBV10-3 with TRBJ1-4; D not certain. CDR3 length: 13 amino acids. Germline CDR1 reads ENHRY; CDR2 reads SYGVKD. V was clipped by 4 bases and J by 7 bases, with 10 bases between them. As DNA, the CDR3 is TGTGCCATCAGTGTGACGAGGTCTGAAAAACTGTTTTTT. Its translation is CAISVTRSEKLFF.

The rearrangement uses TRBV5-1 and TRBJ1-2, with 10 bases fitting TRBD1. The germline gives CDR1 SGHRS, CDR2 YFSETQ. V trimming: 2 bases; J trimming: 3 bases; junction bases outside the gene matches: 10. The CDR3 has 17 amino acids. The CDR3 loop reads CASSFSPGTGDDYGYTF. The DNA of the CDR3 is TGCGCCAGCAGCTTTTCCCCCGGGACAGGGGACGACTATGGCTACACCTTC.

The J gene is TRBJ1-4, the V gene TRBV28; no firm D call. V lost 3 bases to trimming and J lost 6 bases, with 8 bases between them. Germline lookup yields CDR1 MDHEN and CDR2 SYDVKM. CDR3 length: 13 amino acids. The DNA of the CDR3 is TGTGCCAGCAGTTTGGCGGGAGATGAAAAACTGTTTTTT. Amino acid sequence: CASSLAGDEKLFF.

The chain joins TRBV28 to TRBJ2-5; maybe TRBD2 (5 bases). This CDR3 has 15 amino acids. Trimming removed 4 bases from V and 4 bases from J, with 16 bases in between. Germline V gene data show CDR1 as MDHEN and CDR2 as SYDVKM. The CDR3 reads CASSSTTLRGETQYF. The CDR3 DNA follows: TGTGCCAGCAGTTCAACGACCTTACGGGGAGAGACCCAGTACTTC.

The chain joins TRBV5-1 to TRBJ1-1, with a weak D call TRBD1 (6 bases). Germline V lookup: CDR1 SGHRS, CDR2 YFSETQ. The CDR3 contains 16 residues. Trimming removed 4 bases from V and 0 bases from J, with 16 bases in between. The CDR3 spells CASSVGQLVLNTEAFF. The CDR3 DNA sequence: TGCGCCAGCAGCGTAGGACAGCTCGTACTGAACACTGAAGCTTTCTTT.